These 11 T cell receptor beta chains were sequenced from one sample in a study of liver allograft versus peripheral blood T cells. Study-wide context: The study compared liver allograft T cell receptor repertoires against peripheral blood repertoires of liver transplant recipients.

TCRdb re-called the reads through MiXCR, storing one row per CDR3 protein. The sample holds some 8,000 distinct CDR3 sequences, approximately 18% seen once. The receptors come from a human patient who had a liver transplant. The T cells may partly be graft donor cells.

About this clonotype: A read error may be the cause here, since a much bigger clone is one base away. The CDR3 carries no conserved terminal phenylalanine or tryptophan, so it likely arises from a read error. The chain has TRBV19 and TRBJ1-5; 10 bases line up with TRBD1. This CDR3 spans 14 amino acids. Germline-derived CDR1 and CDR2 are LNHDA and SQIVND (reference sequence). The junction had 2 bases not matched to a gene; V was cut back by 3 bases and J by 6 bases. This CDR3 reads CASSMDRGVQPQHL. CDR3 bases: TGTGCCAGTAGTATGGACAGGGGGGTTCAGCCCCAGCATCTT.

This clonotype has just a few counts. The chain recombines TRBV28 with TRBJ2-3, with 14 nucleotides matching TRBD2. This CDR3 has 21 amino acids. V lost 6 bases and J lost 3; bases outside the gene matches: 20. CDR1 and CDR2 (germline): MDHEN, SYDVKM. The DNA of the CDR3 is TGTGCCAGCAGCCCCCCCAAGACTAGCGGGAGGGCCGCTCGTGGAACAGATACGCAGTATTTT. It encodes CASSPPKTSGRAARGTDTQYF.

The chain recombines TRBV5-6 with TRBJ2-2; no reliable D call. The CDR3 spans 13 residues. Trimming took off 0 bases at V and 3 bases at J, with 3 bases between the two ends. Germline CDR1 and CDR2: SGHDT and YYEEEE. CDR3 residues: CASSLEDTGELFF. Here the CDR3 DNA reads TGTGCCAGCAGCTTGGAGGACACCGGGGAGCTGTTTTTT.

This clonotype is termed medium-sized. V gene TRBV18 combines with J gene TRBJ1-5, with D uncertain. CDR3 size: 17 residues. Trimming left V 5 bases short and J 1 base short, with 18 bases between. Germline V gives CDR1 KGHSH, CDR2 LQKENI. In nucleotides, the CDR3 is TGTGCCAGCTCATCCTCTGTCCCCGCGGGGAGCAATCAGCCCCAGCATTTT. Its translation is CASSSSVPAGSNQPQHF.

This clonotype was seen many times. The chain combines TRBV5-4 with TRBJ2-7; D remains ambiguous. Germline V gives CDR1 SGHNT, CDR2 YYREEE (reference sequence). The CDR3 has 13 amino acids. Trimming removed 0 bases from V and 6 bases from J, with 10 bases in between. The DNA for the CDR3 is TGTGCCAGCAGCTTGGGCCCTCTCTTCGAGCAGTACTTC. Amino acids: CASSLGPLFEQYF.

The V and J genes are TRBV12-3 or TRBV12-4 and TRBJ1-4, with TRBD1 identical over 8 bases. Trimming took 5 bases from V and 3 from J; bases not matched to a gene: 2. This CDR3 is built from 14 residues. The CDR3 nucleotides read TGTGCCAGCAGTCCGGGACAGGCTAATGAAAAACTGTTTTTT. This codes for CASSPGQANEKLFF.

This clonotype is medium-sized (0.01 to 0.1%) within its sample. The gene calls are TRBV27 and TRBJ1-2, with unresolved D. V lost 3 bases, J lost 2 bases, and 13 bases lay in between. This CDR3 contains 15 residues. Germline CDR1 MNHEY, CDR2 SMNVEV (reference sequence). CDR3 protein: CASSLGGNGNYGYTF. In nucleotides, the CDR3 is TGTGCCAGCAGTTTGGGAGGGAACGGCAACTATGGCTACACCTTC.

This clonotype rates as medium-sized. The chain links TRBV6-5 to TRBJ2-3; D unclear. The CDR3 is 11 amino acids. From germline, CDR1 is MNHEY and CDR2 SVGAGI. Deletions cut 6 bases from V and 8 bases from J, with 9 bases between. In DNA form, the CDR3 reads TGTGCCAGCAGCATTGGGGTTACGCAGTATTTT. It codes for CASSIGVTQYF.

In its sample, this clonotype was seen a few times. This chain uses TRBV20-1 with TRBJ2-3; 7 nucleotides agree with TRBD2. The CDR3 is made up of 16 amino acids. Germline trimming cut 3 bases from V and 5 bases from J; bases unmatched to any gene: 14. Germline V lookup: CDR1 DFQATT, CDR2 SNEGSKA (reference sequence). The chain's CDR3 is CSARVGGSGRGDTQYF. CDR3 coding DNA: TGCAGTGCTAGGGTGGGGGGTAGCGGGCGAGGAGATACGCAGTATTTT.

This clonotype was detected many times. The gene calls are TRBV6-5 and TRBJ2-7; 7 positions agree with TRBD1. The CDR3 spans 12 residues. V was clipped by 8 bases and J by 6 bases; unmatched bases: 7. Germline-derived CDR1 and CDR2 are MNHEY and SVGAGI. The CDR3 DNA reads TGTGCCAGCCAGAGACAGGGTCTCGAGCAGTACTTC. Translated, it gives CASQRQGLEQYF.

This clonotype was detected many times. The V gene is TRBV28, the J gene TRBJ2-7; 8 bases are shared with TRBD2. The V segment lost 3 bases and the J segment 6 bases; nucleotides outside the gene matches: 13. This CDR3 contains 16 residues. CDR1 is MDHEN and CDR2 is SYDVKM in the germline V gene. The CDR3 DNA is TGTGCCAGCAGTTTCCCCGGGGTAGCGGGGCTGTCCGAGCAGTACTTC. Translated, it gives CASSFPGVAGLSEQYF.